A selection of T cell receptor beta chains follows, all from one sample in a study of blood T cell repertoires in COVID-19. Sequencing was performed with immunoSEQ multiplex PCR; in TCRdb, only in-frame clones are kept and a portion is missing. Among a few hundred thousand clones listed, about 90% were seen once. The sample taken for sequencing was peripheral blood. The receptor source for this set is a woman between 45 and 65 years old who had recovered from COVID-19. Each CDR3 is given with its conserved first and last residue. A D gene is named only where the DNA matches it firmly. Clone size is stated in some rows and not others, as once, few, many or a class when expanded.

V gene: TRBV3-1/TRBV3-2; D gene: NA; J gene: TRBJ2-2; clone size: NA; CDR3 protein: CASNLGLNTGELFF; CDR3 DNA: TGTGCCAGCAATTTGGGACTTAACACCGGGGAGCTGTTTTTT
V gene: TRBV11-2; D gene: NA; J gene: TRBJ2-7; clone size: NA; CDR3 protein: CASSPGPRYEQYF; CDR3 DNA: TGTGCCAGCAGCCCAGGTCCGCGCTACGAGCAGTACTTC
V gene: TRBV3-1/TRBV3-2; D gene: NA; J gene: TRBJ1-2; clone size: NA; CDR3 protein: CASSANEGHYGYTF; CDR3 DNA: TGTGCCAGCAGCGCCAATGAGGGCCACTATGGCTACACCTTC
V gene: TRBV18; D gene: TRBD2; J gene: TRBJ2-7; clone size: NA; CDR3 protein: CASSLPTSGRAGYEQYF; CDR3 DNA: TGTGCCAGCTCACTCCCGACTAGCGGGAGGGCTGGGTACGAGCAGTACTTC
V gene: TRBV10-3; D gene: TRBD1; J gene: TRBJ1-2; clone size: NA; CDR3 protein: CAISEIGQGESGYTF; CDR3 DNA: TGTGCCATCAGTGAGATCGGACAGGGAGAGAGTGGCTACACCTTC
V gene: TRBV7-9; D gene: TRBD1; J gene: TRBJ2-7; clone size: few; CDR3 protein: CASSPPGQGHYEQYF; CDR3 DNA: TGTGCCAGCAGCCCACCGGGACAGGGGCACTACGAGCAGTACTTC
V gene: TRBV11-2; D gene: TRBD1; J gene: TRBJ2-2; clone size: NA; CDR3 protein: CASSLRQGGTGELFF; CDR3 DNA: TGTGCCAGCAGCTTACGACAGGGGGGAACCGGGGAGCTGTTTTTT
V gene: TRBV5-1; D gene: NA; J gene: TRBJ1-1; clone size: NA; CDR3 protein: CASSLVQRVNTEAFF; CDR3 DNA: TGCGCCAGCAGCTTGGTACAGCGGGTGAACACTGAAGCTTTCTTT
V gene: TRBV5-1; D gene: NA; J gene: TRBJ1-1; clone size: once; CDR3 protein: CASSLSTPNTEAFF; CDR3 DNA: TGCGCCAGCAGCCTATCGACACCTAACACTGAAGCTTTCTTT
V gene: TRBV7-9; D gene: NA; J gene: TRBJ1-4; clone size: NA; CDR3 protein: CASSLSGRRGGEKLFF; CDR3 DNA: TGTGCCAGCAGCTTATCCGGACGGCGGGGAGGTGAAAAACTGTTTTTT
V gene: TRBV5-4; D gene: NA; J gene: TRBJ2-1; clone size: NA; CDR3 protein: CASSFEAYNEQFF; CDR3 DNA: TGTGCCAGCAGCTTCGAGGCCTACAATGAGCAGTTCTTC
V gene: TRBV6-2/TRBV6-3; D gene: NA; J gene: TRBJ1-1; clone size: NA; CDR3 protein: CASSYPPRGGDEAFF; CDR3 DNA: TGTGCCAGCAGTTACCCCCCCCGGGGCGGGGATGAAGCTTTCTTT
V gene: TRBV30; D gene: NA; J gene: TRBJ2-5; clone size: NA; CDR3 protein: CAWTVQETQYF; CDR3 DNA: TGTGCCTGGACAGTCCAAGAGACCCAGTACTTC